This T cell receptor beta chain was obtained from a study of T-cell memory formation after mild COVID-19. General observations from the study: CM and EM subsets held most contracting CD4+ clones; EMRA held CD8+ ones.

This clonotype was observed many times. As yet, its antigen is unknown. A single record per CDR3 protein comes from TCRdb applying MiXCR to the 5' RACE reads. In the table there are some 450,000 distinct CDR3 sequences, 20% of which are singletons. In germline, CDR1 is SGHAT, CDR2 FQNNGV. The CDR3 runs to 14 residues. Trimming took off 5 bases at V and 5 bases at J, with 13 bases between the two ends. Sequenced: PBMCs or a T cell subset sorted from them (not recorded which). The sequence came from an adult woman who had mild COVID-19 (a few samples of this study predate the infection). Cell type and time point are not known. V and J are TRBV11-2 and TRBJ1-5; D is possibly TRBD1 (6 bases). The CDR3 DNA is TGTGCCAGCAGCCGTACAGGGATGGATCAGCCCCAGCATTTT. The encoded protein is CASSRTGMDQPQHF.